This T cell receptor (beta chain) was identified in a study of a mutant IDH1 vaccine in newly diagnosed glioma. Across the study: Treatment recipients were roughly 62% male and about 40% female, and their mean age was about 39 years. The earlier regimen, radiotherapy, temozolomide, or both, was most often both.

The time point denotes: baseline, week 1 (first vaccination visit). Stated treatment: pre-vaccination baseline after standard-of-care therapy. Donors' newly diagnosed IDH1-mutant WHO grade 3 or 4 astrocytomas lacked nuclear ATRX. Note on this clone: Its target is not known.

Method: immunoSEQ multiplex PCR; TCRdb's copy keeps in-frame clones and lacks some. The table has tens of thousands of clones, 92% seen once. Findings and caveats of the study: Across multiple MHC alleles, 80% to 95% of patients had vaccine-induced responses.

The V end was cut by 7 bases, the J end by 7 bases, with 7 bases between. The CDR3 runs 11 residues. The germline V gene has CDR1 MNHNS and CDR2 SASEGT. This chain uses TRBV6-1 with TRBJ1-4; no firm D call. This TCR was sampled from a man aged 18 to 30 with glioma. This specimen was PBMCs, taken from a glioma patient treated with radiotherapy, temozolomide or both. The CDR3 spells CASTSGEKLFF. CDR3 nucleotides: TGTGCCAGCACCTCAGGTGAAAAACTGTTTTTT.